The rows below give T cell receptor beta chains drawn from one sample of a study of blood T cell repertoires in COVID-19. Generated by immunoSEQ multiplex PCR, the TCRdb table keeps only in-frame clones and is missing some. The data show just over 250,000 clones, 91% seen once. Sequenced material: peripheral blood. Source of these receptors: a person aged 18 to 30 with COVID-19, enrolled during active disease. Each CDR3 is given with its conserved first and last residue. Each record gives: clone size, V gene, D gene, J gene, CDR3 protein, CDR3 DNA. A D gene is named only where the DNA matches it firmly. Not every row has a clone size; where given, it reads once, few, many or a size class.

>NA|TRBV5-4|TRBD1|TRBJ1-2
CASTATGTNYGYTF
TGTGCCAGCACTGCGACAGGGACTAACTATGGCTACACCTTC
>NA|TRBV10-2|TRBD2|TRBJ2-7
CASSDRSGSAYEQYF
TGCGCCAGCAGTGACCGTAGCGGGTCGGCCTACGAGCAGTACTTC
>NA|TRBV13|NA|TRBJ2-1
CASSLGRRDNEQFF
TGTGCCAGCAGCTTGGGTCGGAGGGACAATGAGCAGTTCTTC
>NA|TRBV4-3|TRBD2|TRBJ2-3
CASSQDTGLAGRALFTDTQYF
TGCGCCAGCAGCCAAGATACCGGACTAGCGGGAAGAGCACTTTTCACAGATACGCAGTATTTT
>NA|TRBV5-8|TRBD1|TRBJ1-3
CASSQGDSFSGNTIYF
TGTGCCAGCAGCCAGGGGGACAGCTTCTCTGGAAACACCATATATTTT
>NA|TRBV3-1/TRBV3-2|TRBD2|TRBJ2-3
CASSRLAGGTTDTQYF
TGTGCCAGCAGCCGACTAGCGGGAGGGACCACAGATACGCAGTATTTT
>NA|TRBV20-1|TRBD1|TRBJ1-2
CSASSGTGHQNYGYTF
TGCAGTGCTAGTTCCGGGACAGGGCACCAAAACTATGGCTACACCTTC
>NA|TRBV6-1|NA|TRBJ1-2
CASSEGPNYGYTF
TGTGCCAGCAGTGAGGGGCCTAACTATGGCTACACCTTC
>NA|TRBV28|TRBD2|TRBJ2-1
CASSPVGLAGDEQFF
TGTGCCAGCAGTCCAGTGGGACTAGCGGGAGACGAGCAGTTCTTC
>NA|TRBV11-2|TRBD1|TRBJ2-5
CASSLGTGGSETQYF
TGTGCCAGCAGCTTGGGCACAGGGGGCAGTGAGACCCAGTACTTC
>once|TRBV5-5|NA|TRBJ2-7
CASSLAGGGEEQYF
TGTGCCAGCAGCTTGGCCGGGGGAGGTGAAGAGCAGTACTTC
>NA|TRBV6-5|NA|TRBJ1-2
CASSQGRGFLYGYTF
TGTGCCAGCAGTCAGGGGAGAGGCTTCCTCTATGGCTACACCTTC
>NA|TRBV7-8|NA|TRBJ2-1
CASSLNRAGVNEQFF
TGTGCCAGCAGCTTAAATAGGGCAGGGGTTAATGAGCAGTTCTTC
>NA|TRBV12-3/TRBV12-4|TRBD1|TRBJ1-2
CASSPTGGSDYTF
TGTGCCAGCAGTCCGACAGGGGGCAGTGACTACACCTTC